The present T cell receptor (beta chain) was sequenced within a study of blood T cells in healthy people across ages. This clonotype has at least ten counts. The antigen is unknown. Study-level results: Donors of long life had a larger count of naive CD4+ cells and greater diversity than aged donors.

Through a sample-barcoded 5' primer and a J-beta primer mix, a second PCR was run for 7 to 11 cycles. A tag from a template-switch adaptor with 12 random nucleotides marked each cDNA molecule. A minimum of 2.5 million CDR3-containing paired-end reads was obtained for each sample. TCRdb reanalysed the 5' RACE reads using MiXCR and keeps one entry per CDR3 protein. The top ten hold roughly 7.9% of the sample, which has roughly 1,500,000 distinct CDR3 sequences, roughly 40% seen once. The V end lost 7 bases, the J end lost 3 bases, and 11 bases lay between the germline ends. Per the germline V gene, CDR1 is SQVTM and CDR2 is ANQGSEA. The length of the CDR3 is 12 residues.

Input material: blood. The TCR was taken from a young woman in good health. The chain couples TRBV29-1 to TRBJ2-3; a weak D match, TRBD2 (5 bases). In nucleotides, the CDR3 is TGCAGCGGGCGAGGAGGAACAGATACGCAGTATTTT. It yields the protein CSGRGGTDTQYF.